Reported below is one TCR beta chain. Antigen: not known. Trimming stripped 3 bases from V and 6 bases from J, with 12 bases between. The germline gives CDR1 SGHAT, CDR2 FQNNGV. The CDR3 runs to 15 residues. Libraries were prepared by immunoSEQ multiplex PCR; TCRdb keeps only in-frame clonotypes and omits some of them. The sample lists over 2 million clones, roughly 95% occurring once. These data belong to a study of shared clonotypes between healthy human individuals. The overall study: Researchers assigned three CD4 naive, three CD4 memory, two CD8 naive and one CD8 memory plate to each donor.

Study findings and constraints: Memory subsets generally showed smaller estimated richness than naive subsets did. Represented genetic and exposure-history diversity was restricted by having few donors.

Naive CD45RA+ and memory CD45RA-negative subsets were split from CD4+ cells. This chain joins TRBV11-2 and TRBJ1-6, with D perhaps TRBD1 (5 bases). Material for sequencing was naive CD4+ T cells sorted from blood. Stated subset: CD45RA+ positively selected. The receptor's source is a man aged 18 to 30 in good health. The CDR3 here is CASSFAKGSNSPLHF. CDR3 DNA: TGTGCCAGCAGCTTTGCGAAGGGGAGTAATTCACCCCTCCACTTT.